The source of this T cell receptor (beta chain) is a study of early T cells in non-severe SARS-CoV-2 infection. Background on the study: Unsorted whole-blood RNA was sequenced in bulk, leaving chains unpaired.

The TCR library protocol was used to attach unique molecular identifiers. These identifiers were attached to individual cDNA molecules. TCRdb re-derived calls from the 5' RACE reads in MiXCR, one entry per CDR3 protein. Seen here are under 100,000 distinct CDR3 sequences, roughly 11% observed once, and the top ten hold roughly 5%. General observations from the study: Private and CD4 specificities were missed by VDJdb matching, which favored anti-spike CD8 responses.

The V gene end was trimmed by 6 bases and the J gene end by 7 bases; junction bases not matched to a gene: 4. This CDR3 comprises 13 residues. Germline CDR1 reads DFQATT; CDR2 reads SNEGSKA (reference sequence). On this clonotype: Its antigen is not known.

This rearrangement joins TRBV20-1 to TRBJ1-6; 9 bases map to TRBD1. This clonotype was obtained from an adult who was a healthcare worker with PCR-confirmed SARS-CoV-2 infection or an uninfected control (not recorded which). Sequences were obtained from whole blood. CDR3 residues: CSAQGQGNSPLHF. The CDR3, as DNA: TGCAGTGCCCAGGGACAGGGAAATTCACCCCTCCACTTT.